This TCR beta chain was sequenced in a study of blood T cell repertoires in COVID-19. For the study at large: T cells, B-cell-depleted T cells, or PBMCs provided the cDNA or gDNA that served as material.

Individuals drawn from under 30 US areas were about 18 to 90 years old. Participants' reported clinical history set cohort assignment. V lost 4 bases and J lost 3, with 4 bases in between. CDR1 SGHAT and CDR2 FQNNGV come from the germline V gene. The CDR3 covers 12 residues. In the original processing: Amplification of reference gene primers provided the estimated nucleated cell counts. Profiled with immunoSEQ multiplex PCR; TCRdb holds only in-frame clones, not every one. The V and J calls and clone size were taken over from that table, and D and trimming were inferred from the DNA. The data show about 190,000 clones, roughly 77% seen once.

This clonotype was sampled from a woman aged 45-65 years with acute COVID-19. The chain has TRBV11-2 and TRBJ1-5; D is unresolved. Source material: PBMCs or T cells enriched from blood (not recorded which). CDR3 amino acids: CASSSVNQPQHF. The CDR3 nucleotides read TGTGCCAGCAGCTCCGTCAATCAGCCCCAGCATTTT.